This T cell receptor (beta chain) came from a study of blood T cell repertoires in COVID-19 (TCRdb year 2020). Background for the entire study: Collaborator samples came from the United States, Italy and Spain and covered acute and convalescent phases of COVID-19. The prospective study material was composed of cDNA or gDNA derived from T cells, B-cell-depleted T cells, or PBMCs. Subjects who had been exposed to COVID-19, were actively infected with it, or had recovered from it provided the deeply sampled blood TCRbeta repertoires that made up the dataset. The repertoires were made available in a free public database intended to serve as a resource for research on the immune response to SARS-CoV-2. Samples were obtained from the ongoing ImmuneRACE study (first 160 participants) and from 1,000 to 1,500 subjects provided by 6 global collaborators. Nearly every sample came with metadata listing a de-identified subject ID, COVID-19 status, age in years and sex. Where available, HLA class I and class II types were taken from metadata supplied by the sample provider and were not determined by assay-based typing.

In the prospective study, participants were about 18 to 100 years old, resided in around 25 geographic areas of the United States, and were enrolled through a virtual design. In the prospective study, participants were assigned to cohorts based on the clinical history participants reported in a screening survey and a study questionnaire. Recovered participants in ImmuneRACE Cohort 3 were defined as having two consecutive negative NP/OP PCR tests, clearance from a healthcare professional, or resolution of symptoms. In the prospective study, whole blood, serum and a nasopharyngeal or oropharyngeal swab were collected from each participant by mobile phlebotomists. Participants in the prospective study had the option to provide additional blood draws and questionnaires over a roughly 2-month period. Prospective study blood samples were shipped either frozen or at room temperature before DNA extraction.

As regards this clone: It has no known antigen specificity. Base qualities are not at hand, and no much larger clone is one base apart.

The research as a whole found: The amount of clinical and demographic metadata varied by source and participant and was provided uncurated.

Based on the germline V gene (reference sequence), the CDR1 and CDR2 sequences are LNHNV and YYDKDF. Germline trimming: 3 bases from V, 2 bases from J; junction bases outside gene matches: 4. Taken from cysteine to phenylalanine, the CDR3 has 15 residues. The only DNA kept is the CDR3, 45 bases in frame from the first base. TCRbeta CDR3 regions were amplified from genomic DNA by means of the immunoSEQ Assay, a bias-controlled multiplex PCR. Per the original workflow: The number of nucleated cells in each sample was estimated from the amplification of reference gene primers within the assay. To quantify the absolute abundance of each unique TCRbeta CDR3 rearrangement, sequence reads were collapsed and filtered. For each sample, productive Simpson clonality was calculated as the square root of Simpson's diversity index across productive rearrangements. TCRdb limited this immuneACCESS table to in-frame rearrangements with V and J called. A share of clones is missing; checked studies link under half to unresolved V genes, and the rest is unexplained. V, J and clone size are those of that table, while D and trimming were read from the DNA. For this sample there are approximately 230,000 clones; about nine tenths appear just once. 15% to 18% of the sample goes to the ten largest clones.

The source of this sequence is a man aged 18 to 30 who had recovered from COVID-19. The source material was PBMCs or T cells enriched from blood (not recorded which). The rearrangement joined TRBV15 to TRBJ1-1; TRBD1 lines up with 9 middle nucleotides. Here is the DNA: TGTGCCACCAGCAGGGGACAGGGATTCAACACTGAAGCTTTCTTT. The resulting protein is CATSRGQGFNTEAFF.